The 8 T cell receptor beta chains reported below all come from one sample, sequenced in a study of blood T cell repertoires in COVID-19. The assay was immunoSEQ multiplex PCR, and TCRdb's table has in-frame clones only and misses some. The sample shows tens of thousands of clones, around 87% of them seen only once. Sequencing used peripheral blood. Receptors originate from a woman of 80 years or more with active or convalescent COVID-19.

The genes are TRBV19 and TRBJ1-4; 8 bases fit TRBD1. CDR1 and CDR2 (germline): LNHDA, SQIVND (reference sequence). The V segment lost 5 bases and the J segment 7 bases; nucleotides outside the gene matches: 9. This CDR3 contains 15 residues. The CDR3 DNA follows: TGTGCCAGTAGTCTACTTACAGGGGGGCTTGAAAAACTGTTTTTT. Protein product: CASSLLTGGLEKLFF.

V gene TRBV15 combines with J gene TRBJ2-3; TRBD2 might be the D (5 bases). From germline, CDR1 is LNHNV and CDR2 YYDKDF (reference sequence). This CDR3 spans 12 amino acids. V lost 5 bases and J lost 8, with 11 bases in between. The CDR3 nucleotides are TGTGCCACCAGCGAAGGACTCTCTACGCAGTATTTT. Amino acids: CATSEGLSTQYF.

The chain has TRBV10-1 and TRBJ1-1; 8 bases agree with TRBD1. The V segment lost 3 bases and the J segment 6 bases; nucleotides outside the gene matches: 6. CDR3 length equals 14 residues. The germline gives CDR1 WNHNN, CDR2 SYGVQD (reference sequence). CDR3 sequence (DNA): TGCGCCAGCAGTGAAGGGACAGGTTCGGCTGAAGCTTTCTTT. Its protein product is CASSEGTGSAEAFF.

This clone appeared once. The V call is TRBV18, the J call TRBJ2-2; TRBD2 agrees at 10 bases. Germline V CDR1 and CDR2: KGHSH, LQKENI. The CDR3 is 15 residues long. V trimming: 3 bases; J trimming: 4 bases; junction bases outside the gene matches: 2. CDR3 sequence (DNA): TGTGCCAGCTCACCCCAGCGGGGGGGCACCGGGGAGCTGTTTTTT. Translated, it gives CASSPQRGGTGELFF.

The chain recombines TRBV6-2 or TRBV6-3 with TRBJ2-3; D is perhaps TRBD2 (6 bases). V was clipped by 6 bases and J by 6 bases, with 22 bases between them. The germline gives CDR1 MNHEY, CDR2 SVGEGT. The CDR3 sequence is 16 residues long. CDR3 sequence: CASSPGTSRPGDTQYF. The DNA for the CDR3 is TGTGCCAGCAGCCCTGGGACTTCTAGACCCGGGGATACGCAGTATTTT.

V is TRBV7-2 and J is TRBJ2-2, with 9 bases lining up with TRBD2. CDR1 is SGHTA, CDR2 FQGNSA, per germline. The CDR3 has 15 residues. V lost 5 bases, J lost 5 bases, and 6 bases stayed unmatched. The CDR3 protein is CASSRSGGPTGELFF. CDR3 DNA: TGTGCCAGCAGCCGGAGCGGGGGGCCGACCGGGGAGCTGTTTTTT. The full variable domain, in which reference TRBV7-2 and TRBJ2-2 provide the parts outside the CDR3, is GAGVSQSPSNKVTEKGKDVELRCDPISGHTALYWYRQSLGQGLEFLIYFQGNSAPDKSGLPSDRFSAERTGGSVSTLTIQRTQQEDSAVYLCASSRSGGPTGELFFGEGSRLTVL.

This chain joins TRBV30 and TRBJ1-3; no clear D. Germline CDR1 reads GTSNPN; CDR2 reads SVGIG (reference sequence). There are 18 residues in the CDR3. V lost 1 base, J lost 0 bases, and 19 bases lay in between. The CDR3 region is CAWSARSPYFPSGNTIYF. CDR3 nucleotides: TGTGCCTGGAGTGCTAGGTCCCCATACTTCCCCTCTGGAAACACCATATATTTT.

The rearrangement links TRBV18 to TRBJ1-2; D is possibly TRBD1 (6 bases). V shed 3 bases and J shed 4 bases, with 12 bases lying between them. The CDR3 contains 14 residues. Germline V lookup: CDR1 KGHSH, CDR2 LQKENI. CDR3 amino acids: CASSPRTEGYGYTF. For the CDR3, the DNA is TGTGCCAGCTCACCGAGGACAGAGGGCTATGGCTACACCTTC.